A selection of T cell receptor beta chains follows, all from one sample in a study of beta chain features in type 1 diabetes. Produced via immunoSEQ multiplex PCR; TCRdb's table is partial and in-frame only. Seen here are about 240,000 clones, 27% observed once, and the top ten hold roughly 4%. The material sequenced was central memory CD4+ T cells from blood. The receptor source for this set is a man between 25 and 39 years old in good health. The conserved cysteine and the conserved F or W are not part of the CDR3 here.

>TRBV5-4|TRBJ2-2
ASSLASGRASIGGELF
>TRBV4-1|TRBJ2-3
ASSPFGPSTDTQY
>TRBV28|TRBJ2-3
ASSPAGVPDTQY
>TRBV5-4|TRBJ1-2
ASSAARRENYGYT
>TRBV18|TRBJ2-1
ASSLGLDFYNEQF
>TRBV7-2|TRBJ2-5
ASSLGAGTQETQY
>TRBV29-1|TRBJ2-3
SVDTTDTQY
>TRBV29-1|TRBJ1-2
SVLVYYGYT
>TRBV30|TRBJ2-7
AWSVRQGKSYEQY
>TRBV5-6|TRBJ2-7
ASSLGTGRYEQY
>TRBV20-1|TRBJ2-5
SAEPAKTQY
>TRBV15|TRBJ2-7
ATSREWLGDGSSYEQY
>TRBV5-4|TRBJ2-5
ASSQTGEGETQY
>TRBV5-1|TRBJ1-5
ASSLGGPNQPQH
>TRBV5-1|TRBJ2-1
ASSLGQGNNEQF
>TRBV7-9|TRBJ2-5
ASSQSGQKQETQY
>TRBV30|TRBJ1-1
AWGGNIEAF
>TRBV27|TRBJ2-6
ASRASREYGSGANVLT
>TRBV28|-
ASNPGGSGNYEQY
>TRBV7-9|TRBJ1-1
ASSFRGQANTEAF
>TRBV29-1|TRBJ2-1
SVEDPSSIYEQF
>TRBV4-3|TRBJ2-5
ASSQDGLASETQY
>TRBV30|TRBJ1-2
AWSVGGRYGYT
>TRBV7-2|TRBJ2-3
ATSLASREDTQY
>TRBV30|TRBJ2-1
AWSVSRGLAAKNEQF
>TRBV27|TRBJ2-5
ASSLRAGGSQY
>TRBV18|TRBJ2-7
ASSPPSREYEQY
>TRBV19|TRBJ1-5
ASSMTRDGTWPQH
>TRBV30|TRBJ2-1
ARGRYNEQF
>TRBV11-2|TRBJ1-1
ASSSQMNTEAF
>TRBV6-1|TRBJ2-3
ASRDRRTDTQY
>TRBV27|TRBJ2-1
ASRGTSGTFYNEQF
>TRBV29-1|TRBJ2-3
SVEDRVV
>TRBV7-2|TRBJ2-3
ASSLQRGRTDTQY
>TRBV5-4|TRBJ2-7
ASRPTPGQNYEQY
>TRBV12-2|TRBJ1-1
ASRLRQEGTNTEAF
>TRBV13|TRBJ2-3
ASSRRTSGGSTSTDTQY
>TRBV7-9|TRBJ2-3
ASIYEGYYSGTQY
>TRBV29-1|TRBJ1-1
SAMPGNTEAF
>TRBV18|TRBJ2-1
ASSPSGQVWVEQF
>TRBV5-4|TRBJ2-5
ASSLFLAGEETQY
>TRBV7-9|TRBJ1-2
ASSGQGDGYT
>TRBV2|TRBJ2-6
ASSAPGGISGANVLT
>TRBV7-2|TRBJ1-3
ASSLASRNTIY
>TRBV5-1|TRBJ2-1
ASSSLRETGNEQF
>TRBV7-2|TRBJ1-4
ASSPFRGGEKLF
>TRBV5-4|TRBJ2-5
ATSRPGQETQY
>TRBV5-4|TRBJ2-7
ASSLGGRASYEQY
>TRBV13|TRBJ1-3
ASSPRQGRGPGNTIY
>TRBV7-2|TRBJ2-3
ASSLNLDTQY
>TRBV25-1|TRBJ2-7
ASSEPTHRGRFEQY
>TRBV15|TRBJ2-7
ATSPIDRDYEQY
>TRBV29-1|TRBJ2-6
SVTRAGANVLT
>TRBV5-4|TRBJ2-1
ASSLPVDNEQF
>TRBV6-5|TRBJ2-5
ASSPIRGETQY
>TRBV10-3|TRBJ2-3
AISDPGERTDTQY
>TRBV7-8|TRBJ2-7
ASSPGQGPYEQY
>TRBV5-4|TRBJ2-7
ASSPGTSHYEQY